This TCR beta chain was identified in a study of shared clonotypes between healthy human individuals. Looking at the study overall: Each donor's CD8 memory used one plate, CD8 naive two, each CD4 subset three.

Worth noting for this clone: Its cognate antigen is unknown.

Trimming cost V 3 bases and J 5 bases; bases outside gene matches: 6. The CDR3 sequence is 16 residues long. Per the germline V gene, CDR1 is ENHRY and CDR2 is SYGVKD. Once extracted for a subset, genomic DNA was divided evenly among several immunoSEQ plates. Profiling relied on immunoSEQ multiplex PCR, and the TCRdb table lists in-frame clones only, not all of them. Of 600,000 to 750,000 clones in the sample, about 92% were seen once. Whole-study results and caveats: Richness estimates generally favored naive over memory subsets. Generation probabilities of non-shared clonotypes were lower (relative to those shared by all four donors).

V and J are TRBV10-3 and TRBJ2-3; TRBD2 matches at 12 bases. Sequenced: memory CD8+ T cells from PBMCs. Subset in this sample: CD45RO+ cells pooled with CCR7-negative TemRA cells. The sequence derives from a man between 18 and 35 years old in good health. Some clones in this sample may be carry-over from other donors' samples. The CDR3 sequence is CAISDPTSGSVDTQYF. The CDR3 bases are TGTGCCATCAGTGATCCGACTAGCGGGAGTGTAGATACGCAGTATTTT.